This T cell receptor (beta chain) was documented in a study of T cells after yellow fever vaccination. V was shortened by 0 bases and J by 8 bases, with 13 bases between the two germline ends. The CDR3 loop spans 15 amino acids. CDR1 and CDR2 from the germline V gene are LGHNA and YSLEER. 5'RACE template switching generated TCR cDNA, adding a universal primer site and UMIs. TCRdb re-derived calls from the 5' RACE reads in MiXCR, one entry per CDR3 protein. This table has under 700,000 distinct CDR3 sequences, about 17% appearing once. The sequence came from a man younger than 30 who received the YFV17D yellow fever vaccine. V and J are TRBV4-3 and TRBJ2-2, with D perhaps matching TRBD1 or TRBD2 (5 bases each). The sequencing here drew on PBMCs, taken 5 days after the first yellow fever vaccination. The DNA for the CDR3 is TGCGCCAGCAGCCAAGAGGGTGGGACGGCGGGGGAGCTGTTTTTT. Translating gives CASSQEGGTAGELFF.